This T cell receptor beta chain was profiled in a study of long-term antiretroviral therapy in people with HIV. Remarks on this clone: Antigen: not known.

Researchers report immunoSEQ v3.0 was run at survey level. Assay: immunoSEQ multiplex PCR; the TCRdb copy retains only in-frame clones and omits some. This table has under 45,000 clones, around 94% appearing once. Study outcomes and limitations: Clones with expansion before ART led the repertoire at all time points. ART adherence was not documented, and neither viral resistance nor therapy changes had any data. Gathering of blood took place between about 2003 and 2018, possibly under older ART regimens.

This receptor was identified in a woman aged 45-59 years with HIV. Here the sequenced sample was unsorted PBMCs, taken around 5.3 years after starting antiretroviral therapy.

CDR3 sequence (DNA): TGTGCCAGCAGCTTAAGTGACAGGGGCCAAGAGACCCAGTACTTC. This sequence encodes CASSLSDRGQETQYF. The chain combines TRBV7-8 with TRBJ2-5, with 8 bases lining up with TRBD1. The CDR3 extends over 15 amino acids. The trim removed 2 bases at V and 1 base at J, leaving 3 bases unmatched. Germline CDR1 reads SGHVS; CDR2 reads FQNEAQ.